Below are 14 T cell receptor beta chains sequenced from a single sample in a study of Graves' ophthalmopathy and Graves' hyperthyroidism. CDR3 regions of TCR beta were amplified from RNA transcripts. An initial RT-PCR round employing HTBI primers preceded a second-round multiplex PCR. One entry per CDR3 protein, called by TCRdb with MiXCR from the multiplex PCR reads. The table records a few hundred thousand distinct CDR3 sequences, approximately 17% of them present only once. Sequenced material: peripheral blood. These receptors were taken from an adult woman with stable Graves' hyperthyroidism.

This clonotype was recorded many times. The chain uses TRBV10-3 and TRBJ2-6, with TRBD2 as a possible D gene (6 bases). Germline CDR1 ENHRY, CDR2 SYGVKD. The CDR3 length is 14 residues. Trimming shortened V by 10 bases and J by 4 bases, and 14 bases separated the two germline ends. The CDR3 sequence: CATGGQAGANVLTF. The DNA of the CDR3 is TGTGCCACCGGGGGTCAGGCCGGGGCCAACGTCCTGACTTTC.

This clonotype has ten or more counts. V and J are TRBV6-2 or TRBV6-3 and TRBJ2-7, with a possible D match to TRBD1 (5 bases). This CDR3 region has 12 residues. Germline V gives CDR1 MNHEY, CDR2 SVGEGT. The V and J ends lost 6 bases and 3 bases respectively, with 9 bases between them. This CDR3 reads CASRGEVYEQYF. The CDR3 coding sequence is TGTGCCAGCAGAGGGGAAGTCTACGAGCAGTACTTC.

This clonotype was picked up many times. The chain recombines TRBV28 with TRBJ1-1; D is undetermined. Between the trimmed V and J ends, which lost 10 bases and 0 bases, there was a span of 12 bases. Per germline, CDR1 MDHEN and CDR2 SYDVKM. CDR3 size: 13 residues. CDR3 in amino acids: CATTIGVNTEAFF. The CDR3 DNA reads TGTGCCACCACGATCGGCGTGAACACTGAAGCTTTCTTT.

The sample holds many counts of this clonotype. The chain has TRBV5-1 and TRBJ1-1; D is possibly TRBD1 (5 bases). CDR3 length: 13 residues. The germline V gene encodes CDR1 SGHRS and CDR2 YFSETQ. The V end lost 0 bases, the J end lost 5 bases, and 8 bases lay between the germline ends. The CDR3 spells CASSLGWTTEAFF. Written as DNA, the CDR3 is TGCGCCAGCAGCTTGGGGTGGACAACTGAAGCTTTCTTT.

This clonotype was counted ten times or more. The chain combines TRBV13 with TRBJ2-7; possibly TRBD2 for D (6 bases). In germline, CDR1 is PRHDT, CDR2 FYEKMQ (reference sequence). V was shortened by 5 bases and J by 12 bases, with 26 bases between the two germline ends. The CDR3 contains 15 residues. The CDR3 reads CASSKTWGESPKLYF. CDR3 bases: TGTGCCAGCAGCAAGACGTGGGGGGAGAGCCCGAAGCTGTACTTC.

This clonotype has at least ten counts. The rearrangement joins TRBV12-3 or TRBV12-4 to TRBJ2-5; TRBD1 is a possible D gene (6 bases). The CDR3 sequence is 13 residues long. V lost 6 bases to trimming and J lost 1 base, with 9 bases between them. The CDR3 protein is CASSRDIQETQYF. The CDR3 DNA follows: TGTGCCAGCAGCCGGGACATCCAAGAGACCCAGTACTTC.

The chain uses TRBV20-1 and TRBJ2-7; 8 bases agree with TRBD2. This CDR3 region has 17 residues. The V and J ends lost 0 bases and 3 bases, in that order; junction bases with no gene match: 13. Germline V gives CDR1 DFQATT, CDR2 SNEGSKA (reference sequence). The CDR3 reads CSARDARASGFNYEQYF. The CDR3 DNA reads TGCAGTGCTAGAGACGCCCGGGCTAGCGGGTTTAACTACGAGCAGTACTTC.

In this sample, this clonotype turned up many times. The V gene is TRBV20-1, the J gene TRBJ1-2, with D uncertain. In germline, CDR1 is DFQATT, CDR2 SNEGSKA (reference sequence). The CDR3 loop spans 11 amino acids. V gave up 3 bases and J gave up 8 bases, with 10 bases separating them. CDR3 in DNA: TGCAGTGCTAGGAGACGGCGGGGCTACACCTTC. Its translation is CSARRRRGYTF.

This clonotype showed up many times. This chain uses TRBV19 with TRBJ2-7; D may be TRBD2 (6 bases). CDR3 length equals 16 residues. V lost 3 bases to trimming and J lost 3 bases, with 18 bases between them. Germline values: CDR1 LNHDA, CDR2 SQIVND (reference sequence). For the CDR3, the DNA is TGTGCCAGTAGTATTGGTCTACCGGGACTGGTCTACGAGCAGTACTTC. Its protein is CASSIGLPGLVYEQYF.

The chain recombines TRBV29-1 with TRBJ1-1; TRBD1 agrees at 7 bases. This CDR3 is 13 amino acids long. The trim removed 7 bases at V and 3 bases at J, leaving 8 bases unmatched. Germline CDR1 is SQVTM and CDR2 is ANQGSEA. As DNA, the CDR3 is TGCAGCGGATATATAGACAGGGACACTGAAGCTTTCTTT. Its protein product is CSGYIDRDTEAFF.

The V gene is TRBV4-1, the J gene TRBJ2-7; 7 bases match TRBD1. The CDR3 contains 15 residues. The J segment lost 6 bases and the V segment lost 1 base, leaving 9 bases of the junction unmatched. Germline V CDR1 and CDR2: MGHRA, YSYEKL. Here the CDR3 reads CASSQGRGQSGEQYF. CDR3 DNA: TGCGCCAGCAGCCAAGGCAGGGGACAGTCAGGCGAGCAGTACTTC.

Written as DNA, the CDR3 is TGTGCCAGCATTGGGGGGAAGATTACGGAGACCCAGTACTTC. Protein: CASIGGKITETQYF. The rearrangement uses TRBV28 and TRBJ2-5, with D perhaps matching TRBD2 (6 bases). V was shortened by 7 bases and J by 5 bases, with 17 bases between the two germline ends. The germline V gene has CDR1 MDHEN and CDR2 SYDVKM. There are 14 residues in the CDR3.

There are many counts of this clonotype. The V gene is TRBV7-2, the J gene TRBJ2-3; unclear D gene. The germline CDR1 and CDR2 sequences are SGHTA and FQGNSA. This CDR3 spans 14 amino acids. V shed 1 base and J shed 4 bases, with 9 bases lying between them. CDR3 protein: CASSLGGGSDTQYF. DNA for the CDR3: TGTGCCAGCAGCTTAGGAGGTGGGTCAGATACGCAGTATTTT.

This clonotype was found many times. The CDR3 protein is CASSLELVTKNIQYF. For the CDR3, the DNA is TGTGCCAGCAGTTTAGAATTGGTTACCAAAAACATTCAGTACTTC. The J gene is TRBJ2-4, the V gene TRBV12-3 or TRBV12-4, with D unresolved. The CDR3 is 15 residues long. V lost 1 base to trimming and J lost 2 bases, with 9 bases between them.